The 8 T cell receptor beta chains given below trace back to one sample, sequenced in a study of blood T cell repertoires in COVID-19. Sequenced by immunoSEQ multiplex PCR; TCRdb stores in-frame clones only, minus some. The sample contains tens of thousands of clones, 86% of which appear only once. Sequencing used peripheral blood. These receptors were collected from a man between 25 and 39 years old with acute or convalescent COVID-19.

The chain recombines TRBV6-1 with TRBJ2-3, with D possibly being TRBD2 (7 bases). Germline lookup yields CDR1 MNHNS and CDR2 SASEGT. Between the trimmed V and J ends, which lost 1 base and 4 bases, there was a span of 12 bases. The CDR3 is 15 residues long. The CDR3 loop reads CASSEGPGGPDTQYF. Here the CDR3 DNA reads TGTGCCAGCAGTGAAGGACCGGGGGGCCCAGATACGCAGTATTTT.

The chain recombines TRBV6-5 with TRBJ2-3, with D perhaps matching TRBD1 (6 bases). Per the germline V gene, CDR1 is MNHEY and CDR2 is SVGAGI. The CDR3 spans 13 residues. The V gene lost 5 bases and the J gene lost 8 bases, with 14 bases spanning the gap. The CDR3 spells CASSTGTLGTQYF. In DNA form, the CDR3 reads TGTGCCAGCAGTACAGGGACGCTAGGTACGCAGTATTTT.

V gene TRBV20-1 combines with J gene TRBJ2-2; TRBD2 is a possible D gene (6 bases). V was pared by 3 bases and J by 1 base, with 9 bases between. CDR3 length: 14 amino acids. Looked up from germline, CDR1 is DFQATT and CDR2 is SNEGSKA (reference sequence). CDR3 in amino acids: CSASARENTGELFF. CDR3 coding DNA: TGCAGTGCTAGTGCGCGGGAGAACACCGGGGAGCTGTTTTTT.

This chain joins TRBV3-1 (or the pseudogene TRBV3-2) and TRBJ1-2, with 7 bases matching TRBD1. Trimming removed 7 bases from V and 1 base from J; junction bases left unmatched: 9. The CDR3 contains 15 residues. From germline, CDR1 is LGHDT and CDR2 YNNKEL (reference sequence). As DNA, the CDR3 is TGTGCCAGCAAACAGGGGTGGGCTGTTAACTATGGCTACACCTTC. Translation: CASKQGWAVNYGYTF.

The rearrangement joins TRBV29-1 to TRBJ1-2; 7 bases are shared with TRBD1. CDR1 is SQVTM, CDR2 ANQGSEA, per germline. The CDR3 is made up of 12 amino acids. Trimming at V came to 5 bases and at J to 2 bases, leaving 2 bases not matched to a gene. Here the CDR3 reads CSVRQGNYGYTF. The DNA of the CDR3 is TGCAGCGTTAGACAGGGAAACTATGGCTACACCTTC.

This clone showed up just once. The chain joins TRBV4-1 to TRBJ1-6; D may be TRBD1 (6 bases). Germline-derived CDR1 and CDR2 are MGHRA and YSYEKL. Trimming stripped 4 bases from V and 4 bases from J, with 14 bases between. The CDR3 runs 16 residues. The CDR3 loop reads CASSPTSGAYNSPLHF. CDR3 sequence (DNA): TGCGCCAGCAGCCCAACGTCAGGGGCGTATAATTCACCCCTCCACTTT.

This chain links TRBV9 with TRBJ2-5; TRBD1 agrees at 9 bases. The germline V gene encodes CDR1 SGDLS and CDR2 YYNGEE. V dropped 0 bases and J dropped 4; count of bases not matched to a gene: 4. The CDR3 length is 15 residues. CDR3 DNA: TGTGCCAGCAGCGTAGTGGGACAGGGATCAGAGACCCAGTACTTC. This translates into CASSVVGQGSETQYF.

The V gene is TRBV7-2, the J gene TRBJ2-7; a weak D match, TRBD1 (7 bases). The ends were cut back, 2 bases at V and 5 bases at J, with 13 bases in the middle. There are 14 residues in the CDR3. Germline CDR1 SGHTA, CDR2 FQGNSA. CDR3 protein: CASSLMPGGNEQYF. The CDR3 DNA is TGTGCCAGCAGCTTAATGCCAGGGGGGAACGAGCAGTACTTC.